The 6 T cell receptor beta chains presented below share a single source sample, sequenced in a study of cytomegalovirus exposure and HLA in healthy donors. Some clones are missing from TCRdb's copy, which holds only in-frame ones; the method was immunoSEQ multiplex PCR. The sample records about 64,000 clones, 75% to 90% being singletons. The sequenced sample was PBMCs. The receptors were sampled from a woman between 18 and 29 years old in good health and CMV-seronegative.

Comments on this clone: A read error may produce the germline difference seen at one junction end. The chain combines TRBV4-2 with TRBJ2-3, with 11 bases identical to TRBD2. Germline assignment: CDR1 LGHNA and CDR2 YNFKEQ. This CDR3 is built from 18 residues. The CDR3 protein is CASRQEAPTSGGTDTQYF. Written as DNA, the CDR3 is TGTGCCAGCAGACAAGAGGCCCCGACTAGCGGGGGCACAGATACGCAGTATTTT.

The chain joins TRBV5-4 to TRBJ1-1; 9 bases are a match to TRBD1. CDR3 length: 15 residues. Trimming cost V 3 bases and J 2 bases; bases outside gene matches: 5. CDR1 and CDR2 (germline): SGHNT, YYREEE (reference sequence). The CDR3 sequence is CASSSPGQGNTEAFF. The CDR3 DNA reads TGTGCCAGCAGCTCCCCGGGACAGGGAAACACTGAAGCTTTCTTT.

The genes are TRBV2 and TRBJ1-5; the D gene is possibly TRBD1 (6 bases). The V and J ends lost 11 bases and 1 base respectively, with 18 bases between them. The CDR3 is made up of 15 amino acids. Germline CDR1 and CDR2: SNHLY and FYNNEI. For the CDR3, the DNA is TGTGCCCTGGGGGAGGGGGGGCTAAGCAATCAGCCCCAGCATTTT. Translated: CALGEGGLSNQPQHF.

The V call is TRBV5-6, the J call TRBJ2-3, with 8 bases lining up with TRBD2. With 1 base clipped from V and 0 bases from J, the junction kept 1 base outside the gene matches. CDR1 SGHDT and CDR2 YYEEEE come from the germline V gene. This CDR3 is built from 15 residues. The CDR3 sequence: CASSLTSGSTDTQYF. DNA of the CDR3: TGTGCCAGCAGCTTGACTAGCGGTAGCACAGATACGCAGTATTTT.

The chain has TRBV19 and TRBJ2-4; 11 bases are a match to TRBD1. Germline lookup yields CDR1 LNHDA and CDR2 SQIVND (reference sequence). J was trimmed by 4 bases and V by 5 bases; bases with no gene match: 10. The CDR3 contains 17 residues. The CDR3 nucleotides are TGTGCCAGTAGTGGCGGCCGGGACAGGGGGAAGAAAAACATTCAGTACTTC. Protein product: CASSGGRDRGKKNIQYF.

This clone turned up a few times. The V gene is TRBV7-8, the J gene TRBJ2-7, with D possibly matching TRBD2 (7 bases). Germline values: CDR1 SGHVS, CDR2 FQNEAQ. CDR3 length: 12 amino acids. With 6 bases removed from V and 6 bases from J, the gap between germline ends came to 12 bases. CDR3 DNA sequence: TGTGCCAGCAGAGGGGGGGCTCTCGAGCAGTACTTC. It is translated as CASRGGALEQYF. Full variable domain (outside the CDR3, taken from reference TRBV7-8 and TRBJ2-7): GAGVSQSPRYKVAKRGQDVALRCDPISGHVSLFWYQQALGQGPEFLTYFQNEAQLDKSGLPSDRFFAERPEGSVSTLKIQRTQQEDSAVYLCASRGGALEQYFGPGTRLTVT.